This T cell receptor beta chain emerged from a study of shared clonotypes between healthy human individuals. Study context: Used for every donor were three CD4 naive, three CD4 memory, two CD8 naive and one CD8 memory plate.

The CDR3 is 15 residues long. CDR1 is SEHNR, CDR2 FQNEAQ, per germline (reference sequence). Trimming removed 1 base from V and 4 bases from J, with 13 bases in between. Every subset's genomic DNA went evenly onto several immunoSEQ plates. The assay was immunoSEQ multiplex PCR, and TCRdb's table has in-frame clones only and misses some. The table includes over 2,000,000 clones, 85% to 95% detected once. CD45RO-negative cells were positively selected for CCR7, leaving out terminally differentiated effector memory CD45RA+ cells. This receptor was identified in a man in his late teens or twenties in good health. Some clones in this sample may be carry-over from other donors' samples. This chain uses TRBV7-9 with TRBJ1-2; D is ambiguous. The specimen was naive CD8+ T cells from PBMCs. In DNA, the CDR3 is TGTGCCAGCAGCTTAGGGAGTGGTTATGGCTATGGCTACACCTTC. Amino acid sequence: CASSLGSGYGYGYTF.